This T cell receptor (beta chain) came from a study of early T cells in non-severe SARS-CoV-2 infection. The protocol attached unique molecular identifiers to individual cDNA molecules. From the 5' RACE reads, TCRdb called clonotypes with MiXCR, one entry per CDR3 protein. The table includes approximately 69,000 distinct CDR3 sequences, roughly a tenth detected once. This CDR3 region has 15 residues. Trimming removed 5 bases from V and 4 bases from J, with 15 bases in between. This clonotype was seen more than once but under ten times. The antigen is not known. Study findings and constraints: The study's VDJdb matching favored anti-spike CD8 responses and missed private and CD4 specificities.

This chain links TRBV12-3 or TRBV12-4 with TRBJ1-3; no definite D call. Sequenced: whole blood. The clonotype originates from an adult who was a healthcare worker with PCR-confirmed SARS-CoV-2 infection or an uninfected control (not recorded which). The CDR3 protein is CASSIRLTGGNTIYF. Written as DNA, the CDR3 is TGTGCCAGCAGTATCAGGTTAACGGGCGGAAACACCATATATTTT.